A selection of T cell receptor beta chains follows, all from one sample in a study of blood T cells in healthy people across ages. TCRdb reanalysed the 5' RACE reads using MiXCR and keeps one entry per CDR3 protein. The table lists 650,000 to 1,000,000 distinct CDR3 sequences, 30% to 45% of them singletons, with approximately 13% in the top ten. Sequencing input: blood. These receptors were taken from a man aged 18 to 29 in good health. The CDR3 runs from the conserved cysteine through the conserved F or W. Fields, in order: D gene, clone size, J gene, V gene, CDR3 protein, CDR3 DNA. The D gene is left open where the match is weak. Part of the rows lack a size; the others show once, few, many or a class for expanded clones.

>-|-|TRBJ1-4|TRBV29-1
CSVGRADSNEKLFF
TGCAGCGTTGGGAGGGCGGATTCTAATGAAAAACTGTTTTTT
>-|many|TRBJ2-3|TRBV27
CASSFSPRRGTDTQYF
TGTGCCAGCAGTTTCAGCCCTAGAAGGGGCACAGATACGCAGTATTTT
>-|few|TRBJ1-4|TRBV20-1
CSARAGRRNEKLFF
TGCAGTGCTAGGGCGGGACGGAGGAATGAAAAACTGTTTTTT
>-|-|TRBJ1-1|TRBV10-3
CAISEPGRKNTEAFF
TGTGCCATCAGTGAACCGGGACGCAAGAACACTGAAGCTTTCTTT
>TRBD1|-|TRBJ1-2|TRBV12-3/TRBV12-4
CASSPAGQGGYTF
TGTGCCAGCAGTCCGGCCGGACAGGGTGGCTACACCTTC
>-|-|TRBJ1-1|TRBV4-1
CASSQRVRDTEAFF
TGCGCCAGCAGCCAAAGGGTCCGGGACACTGAAGCTTTCTTT
>-|-|TRBJ2-1|TRBV24-1
CATSDGGVEQFF
TGTGCCACCAGTGATGGAGGGGTTGAGCAGTTCTTC
>-|few|TRBJ1-6|TRBV20-1
CSAREGSRGSPLHF
TGCAGTGCTAGAGAGGGCTCCAGGGGCTCACCCCTCCACTTT
>-|-|TRBJ1-2|TRBV7-3
CASSARAGSGYTF
TGTGCCAGCAGCGCCCGGGCTGGTAGTGGCTACACCTTC
>TRBD2|few|TRBJ2-7|TRBV20-1
CSARDPSGGGDEQYF
TGCAGTGCTAGAGACCCTAGCGGGGGTGGGGATGAGCAGTACTTC
>TRBD2|few|TRBJ2-7|TRBV4-2
CASSQPGLAGGPMGEQYF
TGTGCCAGCAGCCAGCCGGGACTAGCGGGGGGGCCGATGGGCGAGCAGTACTTC
>TRBD1|-|TRBJ2-6|TRBV7-3
CASHRGSYGANVLTF
TGTGCCAGCCACAGGGGAAGCTATGGGGCCAACGTCCTGACTTTC
>TRBD1|-|TRBJ1-6|TRBV12-3/TRBV12-4
CASSLSGTGYSPLHF
TGTGCCAGCAGCCTATCCGGGACAGGGTACTCACCCCTCCACTTT
>-|many|TRBJ2-1|TRBV5-1
CASRRQPHNEQFF
TGCGCCAGCAGACGTCAGCCTCACAATGAGCAGTTCTTC